This T cell receptor (beta chain) was identified during a study of shared clonotypes between healthy human individuals. Overall study: Serving as donors were two women and a few men, whose ages spanned 18 to 49. Overall study results and limits: Across subsets, estimated richness was generally greater for naive than for memory populations.

Using immunoSEQ multiplex PCR, the repertoire was profiled, and TCRdb retains in-frame clones only, with some absent. The sample contains a few hundred thousand clones, roughly 97% of which appear only once. Germline V lookup: CDR1 MNHNS, CDR2 SASEGT. The CDR3 runs to 17 residues. The V gene lost 2 bases and the J gene lost 2 bases, with 19 bases spanning the gap. Regarding this clone: Its antigen is not known.

The sequencing input was naive CD4+ T cells sorted from blood. Subset denoted: CD45RA+ positively selected. The chain couples TRBV6-1 to TRBJ2-7; perhaps TRBD2 as D (5 bases). This sequence originates from a woman aged 30 to 39 in good health. Here the CDR3 reads CASSERVRGFITYEQYF. As DNA, the CDR3 is TGTGCCAGCAGTGAAAGGGTGCGCGGGTTTATTACCTACGAGCAGTACTTC.